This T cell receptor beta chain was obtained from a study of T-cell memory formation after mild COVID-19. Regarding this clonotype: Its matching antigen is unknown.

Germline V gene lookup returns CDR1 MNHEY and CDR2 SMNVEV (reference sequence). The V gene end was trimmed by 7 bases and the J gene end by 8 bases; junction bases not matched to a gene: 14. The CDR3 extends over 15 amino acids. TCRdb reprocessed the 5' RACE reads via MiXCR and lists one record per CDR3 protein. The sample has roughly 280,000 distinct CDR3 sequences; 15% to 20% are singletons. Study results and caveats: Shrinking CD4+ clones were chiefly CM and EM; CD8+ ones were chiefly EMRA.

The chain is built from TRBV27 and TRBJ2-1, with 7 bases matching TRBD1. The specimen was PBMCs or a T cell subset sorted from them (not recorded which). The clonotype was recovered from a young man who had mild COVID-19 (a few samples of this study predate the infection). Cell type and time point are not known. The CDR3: CASNPRQGGGDEQFF. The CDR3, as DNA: TGTGCCAGCAACCCGAGACAGGGCGGCGGCGATGAGCAGTTCTTC.